This note documents a single TCR beta chain sequence. Its antigen is not identified. Germline V gene lookup returns CDR1 SGHVS and CDR2 FQNEAQ. This CDR3 contains 14 residues. V lost 2 bases to trimming and J lost 1 base, with 9 bases between them. The data are from a study of radiotherapy plus CTLA-4 blockade in lung cancer. Turning to the study itself: In about 20% of patients, objective responses were seen; 25% to 40% had disease control. The study, taken as a whole, reports: Some TCR clones had been derived from tumors. These clones expanded in peripheral blood after radiotherapy plus ipilimumab.

Some clones are missing from TCRdb's copy, which holds only in-frame ones; the method was immunoSEQ multiplex PCR. The data contain 95,000 to 150,000 clones, 85% to 90% of them singletons. The study gave focal radiation plus ipilimumab CTLA-4 blockade to patients with chemo-refractory metastatic non-small-cell lung cancer. The sequencing used peripheral blood, collected from a patient treated with radiotherapy plus ipilimumab. The receptor was isolated from a human donor with non-small cell lung cancer that progressed on radiotherapy plus ipilimumab. This chain links TRBV7-8 with TRBJ2-7, with D maybe TRBD1 (5 bases). CDR3 sequence (DNA): TGTGCCAGCAGCTTATTTCAGGGTTCCTACGAGCAGTACTTC. The encoded protein is CASSLFQGSYEQYF.